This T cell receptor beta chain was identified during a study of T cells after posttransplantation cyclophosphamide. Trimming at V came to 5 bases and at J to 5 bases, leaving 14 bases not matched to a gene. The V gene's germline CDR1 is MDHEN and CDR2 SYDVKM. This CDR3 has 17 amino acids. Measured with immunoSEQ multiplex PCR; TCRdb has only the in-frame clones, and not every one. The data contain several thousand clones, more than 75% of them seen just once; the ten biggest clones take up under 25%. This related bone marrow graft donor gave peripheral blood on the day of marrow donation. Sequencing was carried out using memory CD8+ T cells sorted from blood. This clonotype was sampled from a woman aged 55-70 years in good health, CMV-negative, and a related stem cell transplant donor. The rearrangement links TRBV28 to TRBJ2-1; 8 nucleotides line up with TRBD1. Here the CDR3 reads CASSMPRTGQANNEQFF. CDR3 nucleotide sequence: TGTGCCAGCAGTATGCCTAGGACGGGACAGGCCAACAATGAGCAGTTCTTC.